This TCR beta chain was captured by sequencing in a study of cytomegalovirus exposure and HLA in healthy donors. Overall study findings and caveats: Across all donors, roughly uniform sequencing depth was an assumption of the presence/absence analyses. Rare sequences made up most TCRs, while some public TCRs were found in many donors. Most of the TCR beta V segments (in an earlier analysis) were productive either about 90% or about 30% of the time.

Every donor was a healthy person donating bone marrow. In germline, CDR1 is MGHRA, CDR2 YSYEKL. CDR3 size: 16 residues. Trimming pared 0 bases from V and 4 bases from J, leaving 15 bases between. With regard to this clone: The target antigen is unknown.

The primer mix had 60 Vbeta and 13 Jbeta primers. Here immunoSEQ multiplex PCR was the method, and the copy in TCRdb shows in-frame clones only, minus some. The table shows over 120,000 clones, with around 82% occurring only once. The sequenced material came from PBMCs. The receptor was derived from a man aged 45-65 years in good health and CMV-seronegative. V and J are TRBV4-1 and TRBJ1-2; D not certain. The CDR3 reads CASSQDLSGRTYGYTF. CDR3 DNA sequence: TGCGCCAGCAGCCAAGATTTAAGCGGCCGCACCTATGGCTACACCTTC.